What follows describes a single TCR beta chain. Its antigen is not known. Just one base apart from a much larger clone, this may be a read error. This CDR3 has 13 residues. Germline CDR1 and CDR2: LNHDA and SQIVND (reference sequence). Time point meaning: sample taken at primary tumor resection. Researchers sequenced whole RNA taken from tumor, nontumor lung or frozen PBMC without sorting. These data come from a study of spatial heterogeneity in lung cancer. Points from the study as a whole: Tumor mutation count correlated with how many alpha and beta TCRs expanded intratumorally.

TCRdb itself ran the 5' RACE reads through MiXCR, one entry per CDR3 protein. The sample lists roughly 17,000 distinct CDR3 sequences; nearly 7% were seen once. This material consisted of lung tumor tissue, taken at surgery. The chain uses TRBV19 and TRBJ2-3; no clear D gene. The sequence was collected from a female donor with early-stage non-small cell lung cancer. The CDR3 coding sequence is TGTGCCAGTTGTATAGGGCACACAGATACGCAGTATTTT. Protein: CASCIGHTDTQYF.